Sequencing of this TCR beta chain was carried out in a study of T cells after yellow fever vaccination (dated by TCRdb to between 2018 and 2021). Regarding the research as a whole: The SMART-Seq v4 Ultra Low Input RNA kit was used to prepare libraries from fractions with low cell numbers. To track T-cell clones before and after primary and booster YFV17D yellow fever vaccination, bulk TCR alpha and beta repertoires were sequenced longitudinally. Two healthy male donors made up the cohort, one aged 18 to 29 years and the other aged 30 to 40 years. Blood samples were taken at several timepoints before and after primary and secondary immunization, and bulk PBMC replicates and cell subsets were isolated. Paper-wide results and their limitations: Compared with the primary T-cell response, the secondary T-cell response was faster but weaker, reaching its peak on day 5 rather than on day 15. Because only a couple of donors were included in the study, the extent to which the findings can be generalized is limited. After the booster, most of the clones that had expanded following primary vaccination were detected again (roughly 96% of CD4 and roughly 90% of CD8), which suggests that memory was broadly maintained. A small fraction of clonotypes appeared in both the CD4 and CD8 compartments, likely as a result of convergent recombination. Computational filtering was required because FACS-sorted repertoires could contain abundant contaminating clonotypes from the bulk population.

A word on this clonotype: The target of this receptor is not known. No much larger clone is present one base from it, and per-base qualities are unavailable.

Synthesis of TCR cDNA relied on 5'RACE template switching, a step that introduced a universal primer site along with unique molecular identifiers. cDNA synthesis was primed from both the TCR alpha and TCR beta constant segments. Library amplification involved two PCR steps, and the second step added sample barcodes and sequencing adapters. Sequencing of libraries was done on Illumina HiSeq 2500 (2x100 bp) or NovaSeq (2x150 bp). The study's own analysis went as follows. MIGEC was used to demultiplex reads and collapse the reads into UMI consensus sequences, and MiXCR was used for V(D)J alignment. Vaccine-responding clonotypes were identified with edgeR using replicate PBMC samples, with FDR below 0.01 and a log2 fold change above 5 up to day 15 being required. Bulk clonotypes were assigned CD4 or CD8 identity according to which sequenced CD4 or CD8 repertoire held them at higher abundance. In TCRdb, the public reads were trimmed at Q25 with fastp and aligned with MiXCR, with productive beta chains retained. Every distinct CDR3 protein forms one entry, paired with its most common genes and DNA. TCRdb assigned the V and J calls; the authors' analysis was not used. The sample contains 350,000 or so distinct CDR3 sequences, 7% to 10% of them found a single time. The ten largest clones add up to approximately 16% of the sample.

Per the publication, the treatment or condition label means: live attenuated yellow fever vaccine strain. Two biological replicates of bulk PBMCs were collected at each blood-draw timepoint. PBMCs were isolated from peripheral blood using a standard Ficoll-Paque protocol. TriZol was used to extract RNA from bulk PBMCs, from CD4 and CD8 fractions, and from dextramer-positive and dextramer-negative fractions. Trimming costs V 0 bases and J 4 bases, and their ends lie 17 bases apart. From the cysteine through the phenylalanine, the CDR3 covers 17 amino acids. The DNA shown is the 51-base CDR3, in frame from base 1. The germline V gene gives CDR1 as MGHDK and CDR2 as SYGVNS.

The source was PBMCs, collected around 45 days after the first yellow fever vaccination. This TCR was recovered from a man younger than 30 who received the YFV17D yellow fever vaccine. This receptor chain uses TRBV25-1 and TRBJ2-3; possibly the D gene is TRBD1, per 5 matching bases. The CDR3 reads as follows: CASSEYWGRTTPDTQYF. In nucleotide form, the sequence is TGTGCCAGCAGTGAATATTGGGGCCGAACCACCCCAGATACGCAGTATTTT.